This is a list of T cell receptor beta chains from one sample in a study of CD8+ T cells in alopecia areata. Measured with immunoSEQ multiplex PCR; TCRdb has only the in-frame clones, and not every one. In the table there are a few hundred thousand clones, roughly two fifths of which are singletons. Material: CD4+ T cells sorted from blood, obtained at roughly week 30, from a patient treated with tofacitinib. The origin of the receptors is a human donor with alopecia areata. CDR3s include the opening cysteine and the closing phenylalanine or tryptophan. Fields, in order: J gene, D gene, V gene, CDR3 length, clone size, CDR3 protein, CDR3 DNA. A D gene is named only where the DNA matches it firmly. Rows give clone size only sometimes, using once, few, many, or a class for an expanded clone.

J gene: TRBJ2-7
D gene: NA
V gene: TRBV29-1
CDR3 length: 11
clone size: few
CDR3 protein: CSVESGYEQYF
CDR3 DNA: TGCAGCGTTGAAAGCGGCTACGAGCAGTACTTC

J gene: TRBJ1-3
D gene: NA
V gene: TRBV30
CDR3 length: 13
clone size: few
CDR3 protein: CAWRRFTGNTIYF
CDR3 DNA: TGTGCCTGGAGAAGATTTACAGGAAACACCATATATTTT

J gene: TRBJ1-2
D gene: NA
V gene: TRBV30
CDR3 length: 14
clone size: NA
CDR3 protein: CAWSIQGSPRGYTF
CDR3 DNA: TGTGCCTGGAGCATACAAGGATCCCCGAGAGGCTACACCTTC

J gene: TRBJ2-3
D gene: NA
V gene: TRBV18
CDR3 length: 14
clone size: NA
CDR3 protein: CASAAMTDSDTQYF
CDR3 DNA: TGTGCCAGCGCGGCTATGACAGATTCAGATACGCAGTATTTT

J gene: TRBJ2-1
D gene: NA
V gene: TRBV29-1
CDR3 length: 14
clone size: NA
CDR3 protein: CSVPTPRGVHEQFF
CDR3 DNA: TGCAGCGTCCCGACCCCCCGGGGAGTCCATGAGCAGTTCTTC

J gene: TRBJ2-2
D gene: NA
V gene: TRBV5-1
CDR3 length: 14
clone size: NA
CDR3 protein: CASSLTTNTGELFF
CDR3 DNA: TGCGCCAGCAGCTTGACCACGAACACCGGGGAGCTGTTTTTT

J gene: TRBJ2-6
D gene: NA
V gene: TRBV5-1
CDR3 length: 17
clone size: NA
CDR3 protein: CASSLESVSSGANVLTF
CDR3 DNA: TGCGCCAGCAGCTTGGAGTCGGTGAGCTCTGGGGCCAACGTCCTGACTTTC

J gene: TRBJ2-1
D gene: TRBD1
V gene: TRBV5-1
CDR3 length: 16
clone size: NA
CDR3 protein: CASSFTDRGPYNEQFF
CDR3 DNA: TGCGCCAGCAGCTTCACGGACAGGGGGCCTTACAATGAGCAGTTCTTC

J gene: TRBJ1-1
D gene: TRBD1
V gene: TRBV6-5
CDR3 length: 14
clone size: NA
CDR3 protein: CASSPDRANTEAFF
CDR3 DNA: TGTGCCAGCAGTCCAGACAGGGCTAACACTGAAGCTTTCTTT

J gene: TRBJ1-1
D gene: NA
V gene: TRBV30
CDR3 length: 13
clone size: NA
CDR3 protein: CAWSRPQRTEAFF
CDR3 DNA: TGTGCCTGGAGCCGACCCCAGCGGACTGAAGCTTTCTTT

J gene: TRBJ2-7
D gene: NA
V gene: TRBV6-5
CDR3 length: 15
clone size: few
CDR3 protein: CASSYTHNTHYEQYF
CDR3 DNA: TGTGCCAGCAGTTACACTCACAATACACACTACGAGCAGTACTTC

J gene: TRBJ1-3
D gene: NA
V gene: TRBV6-5
CDR3 length: 14
clone size: few
CDR3 protein: CASSTGAVGNTIYF
CDR3 DNA: TGTGCCAGCAGTACGGGGGCCGTGGGAAACACCATATATTTT

J gene: TRBJ2-7
D gene: NA
V gene: TRBV4-1
CDR3 length: 14
clone size: NA
CDR3 protein: CASSQERTYYEQYF
CDR3 DNA: TGCGCCAGCAGCCAAGAACGCACGTACTACGAGCAGTACTTC

J gene: TRBJ2-5
D gene: NA
V gene: TRBV6-5
CDR3 length: 13
clone size: few
CDR3 protein: CASSLSRGETQYF
CDR3 DNA: TGTGCCAGCAGTTTATCCAGGGGTGAGACCCAGTACTTC

J gene: TRBJ2-1
D gene: TRBD2
V gene: TRBV5-1
CDR3 length: 13
clone size: NA
CDR3 protein: CASSGPGLVEQFF
CDR3 DNA: TGCGCCAGCAGCGGCCCGGGACTAGTGGAGCAGTTCTTC

J gene: TRBJ2-3
D gene: NA
V gene: TRBV7-2
CDR3 length: 13
clone size: NA
CDR3 protein: CASSRAGGDTQYF
CDR3 DNA: TGTGCCAGCAGCCGGGCAGGGGGGGATACGCAGTATTTT

J gene: TRBJ2-6
D gene: TRBD1
V gene: TRBV5-1
CDR3 length: 14
clone size: NA
CDR3 protein: CASSLDRATNVLTF
CDR3 DNA: TGCGCCAGCAGCTTAGACAGGGCTACAAACGTCCTGACTTTC

J gene: TRBJ2-3
D gene: NA
V gene: TRBV11-2
CDR3 length: 15
clone size: NA
CDR3 protein: CASSSRLVEADTQYF
CDR3 DNA: TGTGCCAGCAGCTCCCGACTAGTAGAGGCAGATACGCAGTATTTT

J gene: TRBJ2-7
D gene: NA
V gene: TRBV30
CDR3 length: 14
clone size: NA
CDR3 protein: CACTGRSPSHEQYF
CDR3 DNA: TGTGCCTGTACGGGACGGTCCCCCTCTCACGAGCAGTACTTC

J gene: TRBJ1-2
D gene: NA
V gene: TRBV5-1
CDR3 length: 14
clone size: NA
CDR3 protein: CASSLSLANYGYTF
CDR3 DNA: TGCGCCAGCAGCTTGTCATTAGCTAACTATGGCTACACCTTC

J gene: TRBJ1-6
D gene: NA
V gene: TRBV5-4
CDR3 length: 16
clone size: few
CDR3 protein: CASSLDLTRAGSPLHF
CDR3 DNA: TGTGCCAGCAGCCTAGACCTTACGCGGGCCGGTTCACCCCTCCACTTT

J gene: TRBJ2-6
D gene: NA
V gene: TRBV7-2
CDR3 length: 20
clone size: NA
CDR3 protein: CASSLAGPGRPLSGANVLTF
CDR3 DNA: TGTGCCAGCAGCTTAGCGGGACCGGGGCGGCCGCTCTCTGGGGCCAACGTCCTGACTTTC

J gene: TRBJ2-1
D gene: NA
V gene: TRBV25-1
CDR3 length: 13
clone size: few
CDR3 protein: CASSDQIANEQFF
CDR3 DNA: TGTGCCAGCAGTGATCAGATAGCAAATGAGCAGTTCTTC

J gene: TRBJ2-7
D gene: NA
V gene: TRBV11-3
CDR3 length: 16
clone size: NA
CDR3 protein: CASSLMGWEEPYEQYF
CDR3 DNA: TGTGCCAGCAGCTTAATGGGATGGGAAGAGCCCTACGAGCAGTACTTC

J gene: TRBJ1-2
D gene: NA
V gene: TRBV25-1
CDR3 length: 12
clone size: once
CDR3 protein: CASSENLLGYTF
CDR3 DNA: TGTGCCAGCAGTGAAAATTTATTGGGCTACACCTTC

J gene: TRBJ2-3
D gene: NA
V gene: TRBV18
CDR3 length: 14
clone size: NA
CDR3 protein: CASSPSRGTDTQYF
CDR3 DNA: TGTGCCAGCTCACCTTCCCGGGGCACAGATACGCAGTATTTT

J gene: TRBJ1-1
D gene: TRBD1
V gene: TRBV19
CDR3 length: 16
clone size: few
CDR3 protein: CASSSPGGSVNTEAFF
CDR3 DNA: TGTGCCAGTAGTTCCCCAGGGGGCAGCGTGAACACTGAAGCTTTCTTT

J gene: TRBJ2-1
D gene: TRBD2
V gene: TRBV4-1
CDR3 length: 19
clone size: once
CDR3 protein: CASSQVAASWTSGYNEQFF
CDR3 DNA: TGCGCCAGCAGCCAAGTGGCGGCTTCTTGGACTAGCGGGTACAATGAGCAGTTCTTC

J gene: TRBJ2-7
D gene: NA
V gene: TRBV11-2
CDR3 length: 11
clone size: many
CDR3 protein: CASSFQYEQYF
CDR3 DNA: TGTGCCAGCAGCTTTCAATACGAGCAGTACTTC

J gene: TRBJ1-1
D gene: NA
V gene: TRBV5-1
CDR3 length: 14
clone size: NA
CDR3 protein: CASSRTGPPPEAFF
CDR3 DNA: TGCGCCAGCAGCCGAACAGGGCCTCCCCCTGAAGCTTTCTTT

J gene: TRBJ2-1
D gene: TRBD2
V gene: TRBV4-2
CDR3 length: 16
clone size: NA
CDR3 protein: CASSQPGTSGRNEQFF
CDR3 DNA: TGTGCCAGCAGCCAGCCCGGGACTAGCGGGAGGAATGAGCAGTTCTTC

J gene: TRBJ1-3
D gene: NA
V gene: TRBV14
CDR3 length: 14
clone size: NA
CDR3 protein: CASSQQASGNTIYF
CDR3 DNA: TGTGCCAGCAGCCAACAGGCCTCTGGAAACACCATATATTTT

J gene: TRBJ2-1
D gene: TRBD1
V gene: TRBV4-1
CDR3 length: 15
clone size: once
CDR3 protein: CASSRDRGDYNEQFF
CDR3 DNA: TGCGCCAGCAGCCGCGACAGGGGTGACTACAATGAGCAGTTCTTC

J gene: TRBJ2-5
D gene: NA
V gene: TRBV9
CDR3 length: 16
clone size: few
CDR3 protein: CASSKGTDLNQETQYF
CDR3 DNA: TGTGCCAGCAGCAAAGGGACTGACTTAAACCAAGAGACCCAGTACTTC

J gene: TRBJ1-5
D gene: NA
V gene: TRBV10-3
CDR3 length: 17
clone size: NA
CDR3 protein: CAISESAQGRGNQPQHF
CDR3 DNA: TGTGCCATCAGTGAGTCCGCACAGGGACGGGGCAATCAGCCCCAGCATTTT

J gene: TRBJ1-1
D gene: NA
V gene: TRBV11-1
CDR3 length: 11
clone size: NA
CDR3 protein: CASSLDRGAFF
CDR3 DNA: TGTGCCAGCAGCCTGGACCGGGGAGCTTTCTTT

J gene: TRBJ2-7
D gene: TRBD1
V gene: TRBV15
CDR3 length: 17
clone size: NA
CDR3 protein: CATSREPGTGVSYEQYF
CDR3 DNA: TGTGCCACCAGCAGAGAACCCGGGACAGGGGTCTCCTACGAGCAGTACTTC

J gene: TRBJ1-2
D gene: NA
V gene: TRBV28
CDR3 length: 15
clone size: NA
CDR3 protein: CASSLGRQGDGGYTF
CDR3 DNA: TGTGCCAGCAGTTTAGGCCGTCAGGGTGATGGGGGCTACACCTTC

J gene: TRBJ2-1
D gene: NA
V gene: TRBV4-2
CDR3 length: 16
clone size: NA
CDR3 protein: CASSQASSGNYNEQFF
CDR3 DNA: TGTGCCAGCAGCCAAGCGAGTAGCGGTAATTACAATGAGCAGTTCTTC

J gene: TRBJ2-7
D gene: TRBD1
V gene: TRBV25-1
CDR3 length: 17
clone size: NA
CDR3 protein: CASSEWAGTGSEYEQYF
CDR3 DNA: TGTGCCAGCAGTGAATGGGCTGGGACAGGGTCGGAGTACGAGCAGTACTTC

J gene: TRBJ1-2
D gene: NA
V gene: TRBV29-1
CDR3 length: 12
clone size: many
CDR3 protein: CSSRTANYGYTF
CDR3 DNA: TGCAGCTCCCGGACAGCTAACTATGGCTACACCTTC

J gene: TRBJ1-5
D gene: NA
V gene: TRBV7-9
CDR3 length: 12
clone size: NA
CDR3 protein: CASSPDGQPQHF
CDR3 DNA: TGTGCCAGCAGCCCCGACGGTCAGCCCCAGCATTTT

J gene: TRBJ2-3
D gene: TRBD2
V gene: TRBV7-3
CDR3 length: 15
clone size: few
CDR3 protein: CASSPSGGRADTQYF
CDR3 DNA: TGTGCCAGCAGCCCTAGCGGGGGTAGGGCAGATACGCAGTATTTT

J gene: TRBJ2-7
D gene: TRBD1
V gene: TRBV27
CDR3 length: 16
clone size: NA
CDR3 protein: CASSFRARQGVYEQYF
CDR3 DNA: TGTGCCAGCAGTTTTCGGGCCCGACAGGGGGTCTACGAGCAGTACTTC

J gene: TRBJ2-7
D gene: NA
V gene: TRBV11-2
CDR3 length: 13
clone size: NA
CDR3 protein: CASSLLIQDEQYF
CDR3 DNA: TGTGCCAGCAGCTTACTGATTCAGGACGAGCAGTACTTC

J gene: TRBJ1-2
D gene: NA
V gene: TRBV11-1
CDR3 length: 14
clone size: NA
CDR3 protein: CASSLASAVYGYTF
CDR3 DNA: TGTGCCAGCAGCTTAGCCTCGGCAGTCTATGGCTACACCTTC

J gene: TRBJ2-1
D gene: TRBD2
V gene: TRBV28
CDR3 length: 14
clone size: NA
CDR3 protein: CASVSGGVGNEQFF
CDR3 DNA: TGTGCCAGCGTGAGCGGGGGAGTCGGCAATGAGCAGTTCTTC

J gene: TRBJ2-1
D gene: TRBD1
V gene: TRBV2
CDR3 length: 15
clone size: NA
CDR3 protein: CASARTGPTYNEQFF
CDR3 DNA: TGTGCCAGCGCGAGGACAGGGCCGACCTACAATGAGCAGTTCTTC

J gene: TRBJ1-1
D gene: NA
V gene: TRBV6-5
CDR3 length: 13
clone size: NA
CDR3 protein: CASSRTDYTEAFF
CDR3 DNA: TGTGCCAGCAGCAGGACAGATTACACTGAAGCTTTCTTT

J gene: TRBJ2-7
D gene: TRBD2
V gene: TRBV6-5
CDR3 length: 12
clone size: once
CDR3 protein: CASTSGGSEQYF
CDR3 DNA: TGTGCCAGCACAAGCGGGGGCTCCGAGCAGTACTTC

J gene: TRBJ2-7
D gene: NA
V gene: TRBV5-1
CDR3 length: 14
clone size: NA
CDR3 protein: CASSLEEGSGEQYF
CDR3 DNA: TGCGCCAGCAGCTTGGAGGAGGGGTCGGGAGAGCAGTACTTC

J gene: TRBJ2-3
D gene: TRBD2
V gene: TRBV5-1
CDR3 length: 16
clone size: NA
CDR3 protein: CASSLEGGGITDTQYF
CDR3 DNA: TGCGCCAGCAGCTTGGAGGGCGGGGGAATCACAGATACGCAGTATTTT

J gene: TRBJ2-1
D gene: TRBD2
V gene: TRBV6-5
CDR3 length: 15
clone size: NA
CDR3 protein: CASRNSGILYNEQFF
CDR3 DNA: TGTGCCAGCAGAAATAGCGGGATATTGTACAATGAGCAGTTCTTC